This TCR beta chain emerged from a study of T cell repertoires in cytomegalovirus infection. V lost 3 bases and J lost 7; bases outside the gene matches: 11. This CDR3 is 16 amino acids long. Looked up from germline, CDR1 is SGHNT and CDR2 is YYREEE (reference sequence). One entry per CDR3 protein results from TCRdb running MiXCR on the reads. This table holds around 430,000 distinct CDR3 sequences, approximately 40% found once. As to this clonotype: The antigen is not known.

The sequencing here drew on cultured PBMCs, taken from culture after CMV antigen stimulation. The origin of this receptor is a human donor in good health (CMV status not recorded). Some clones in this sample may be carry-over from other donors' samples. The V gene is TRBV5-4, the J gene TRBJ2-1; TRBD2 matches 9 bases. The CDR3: CASSWRAGGPENEQFF. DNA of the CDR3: TGTGCCAGCAGCTGGAGGGCGGGAGGGCCAGAAAATGAGCAGTTCTTC.